The following is a T cell receptor beta chain sequence with its context. Here immunoSEQ multiplex PCR was the method, and the copy in TCRdb shows in-frame clones only, minus some. The sample consists of 150,000 to 200,000 clones, 90% of them appearing once. This record belongs to a study of control samples from healthy donors and cancer patients. This receptor was identified in a woman aged 50 to 60 in good health. Sequenced sample: blood.

CDR3 nucleotides: TGTGCCAGCAGCTTAATGGCGGGGGGGGGCGGTACGCAGTATTTT. It translates to CASSLMAGGGGTQYF. V and J are TRBV7-3 and TRBJ2-3; TRBD2 matches at 9 bases. Germline V gene sequence: CDR1 SGHTA, CDR2 FQGTGA. The J segment lost 8 bases and the V segment lost 1 base, leaving 7 bases of the junction unmatched. This CDR3 contains 15 residues.